This T cell receptor beta chain was recorded in a study of response to subunit inactivated influenza vaccine. Notes on the study in general: Authors suggested seasonal influenza vaccinations each recruit few new T cells.

CDR1 is SGHRS, CDR2 YFSETQ, per germline. Trimming removed 2 bases from V and 4 bases from J; junction bases left unmatched: 3. The CDR3 length is 16 residues. Concerning this clonotype: Antigen specificity is unknown.

TCRdb re-derived calls from the RT-PCR reads in MiXCR, one entry per CDR3 protein. The repertoire holds some 300,000 distinct CDR3 sequences, with over 20% as singletons. The specimen comprised PBMCs from blood, sampled less than 22 months after vaccination. This chain links TRBV5-1 with TRBJ2-2; 12 bases fit TRBD2. The TCR originated in a man between 50 and 69 years old who received an inactivated influenza vaccine. As DNA, the CDR3 is TGCGCCAGCAGCTTCCGGACTAGCGGGGTCACCGGGGAGCTGTTTTTT. Protein: CASSFRTSGVTGELFF.